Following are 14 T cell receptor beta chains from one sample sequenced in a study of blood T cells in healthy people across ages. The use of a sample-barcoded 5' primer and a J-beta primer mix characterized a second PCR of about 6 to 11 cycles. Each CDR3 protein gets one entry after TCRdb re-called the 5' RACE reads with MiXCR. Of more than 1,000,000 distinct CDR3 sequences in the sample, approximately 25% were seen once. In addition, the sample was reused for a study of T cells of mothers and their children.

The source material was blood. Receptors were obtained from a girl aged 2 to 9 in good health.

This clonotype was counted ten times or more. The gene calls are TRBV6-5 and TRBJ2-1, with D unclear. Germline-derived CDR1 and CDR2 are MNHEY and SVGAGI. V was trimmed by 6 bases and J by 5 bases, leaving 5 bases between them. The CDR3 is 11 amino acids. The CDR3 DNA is TGTGCCAGCAGCCAAAACAATGAGCAGTTCTTC. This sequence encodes CASSQNNEQFF.

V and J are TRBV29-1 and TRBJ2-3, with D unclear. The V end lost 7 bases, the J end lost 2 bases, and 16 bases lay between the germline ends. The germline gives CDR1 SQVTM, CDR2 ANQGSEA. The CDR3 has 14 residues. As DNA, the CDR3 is TGCAGCGCCGGTAGTCCGACGACCACAGATACGCAGTATTTT. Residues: CSAGSPTTTDTQYF.

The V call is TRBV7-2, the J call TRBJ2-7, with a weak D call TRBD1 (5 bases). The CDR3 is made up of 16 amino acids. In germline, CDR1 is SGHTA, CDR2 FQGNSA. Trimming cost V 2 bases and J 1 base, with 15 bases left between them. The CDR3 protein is CASSLSSVAGSYEQYF. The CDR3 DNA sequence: TGTGCCAGCAGCTTAAGTTCGGTGGCAGGGTCCTACGAGCAGTACTTC.

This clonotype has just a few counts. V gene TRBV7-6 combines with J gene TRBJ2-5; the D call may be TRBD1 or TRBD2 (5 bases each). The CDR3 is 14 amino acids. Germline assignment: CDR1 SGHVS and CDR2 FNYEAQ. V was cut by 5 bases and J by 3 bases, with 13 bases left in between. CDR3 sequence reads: CASSPWDREETQYF. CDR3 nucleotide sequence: TGTGCCAGCAGCCCTTGGGACCGGGAAGAGACCCAGTACTTC.

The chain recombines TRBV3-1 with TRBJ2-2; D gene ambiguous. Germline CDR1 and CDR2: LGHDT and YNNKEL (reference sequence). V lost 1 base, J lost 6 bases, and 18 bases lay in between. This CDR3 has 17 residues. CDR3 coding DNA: TGTGCCAGCAGCCAAGTCAGTGACCGGGTTCTTGCCGGGGAGCTGTTTTTT. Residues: CASSQVSDRVLAGELFF.

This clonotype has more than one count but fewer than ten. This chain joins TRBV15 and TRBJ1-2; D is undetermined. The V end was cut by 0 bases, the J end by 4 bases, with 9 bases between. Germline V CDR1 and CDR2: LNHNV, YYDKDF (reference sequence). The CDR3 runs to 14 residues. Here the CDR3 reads CATSRDDASYGYTF. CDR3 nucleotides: TGTGCCACCAGCAGAGATGACGCCTCCTATGGCTACACCTTC.

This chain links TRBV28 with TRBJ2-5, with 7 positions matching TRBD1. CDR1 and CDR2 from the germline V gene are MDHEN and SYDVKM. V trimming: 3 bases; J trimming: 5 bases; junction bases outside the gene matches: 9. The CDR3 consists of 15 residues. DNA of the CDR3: TGTGCCAGCAGTTTTTCAAAAGGGGGCGCGGAGACCCAGTACTTC. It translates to CASSFSKGGAETQYF.

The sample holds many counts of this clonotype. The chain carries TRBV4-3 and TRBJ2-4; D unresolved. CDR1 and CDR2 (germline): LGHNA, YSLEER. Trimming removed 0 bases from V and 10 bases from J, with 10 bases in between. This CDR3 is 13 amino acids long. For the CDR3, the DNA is TGCGCCAGCAGCCAAGAGGCGCGGTCGATTCAGTACTTC. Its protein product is CASSQEARSIQYF.

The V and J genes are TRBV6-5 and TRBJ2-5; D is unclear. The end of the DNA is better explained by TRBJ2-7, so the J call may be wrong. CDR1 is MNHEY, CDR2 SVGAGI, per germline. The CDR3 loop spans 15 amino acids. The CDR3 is CASSYTQLDHYEQYF. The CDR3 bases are TGTGCCAGCAGTTACACCCAGTTGGACCACTACGAGCAGTACTTC.

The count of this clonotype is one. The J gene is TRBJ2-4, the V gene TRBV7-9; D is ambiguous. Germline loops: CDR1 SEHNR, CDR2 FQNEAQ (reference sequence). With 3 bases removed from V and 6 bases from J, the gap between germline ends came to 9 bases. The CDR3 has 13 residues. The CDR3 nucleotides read TGTGCCAGCAGCTTCGACTCGGGAAACATTCAGTACTTC. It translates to CASSFDSGNIQYF. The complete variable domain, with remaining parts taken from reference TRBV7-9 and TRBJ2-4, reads DTGVSQNPRHKITKRGQNVTFRCDPISEHNRLYWYRQTLGQGPEFLTYFQNEAQLEKSRLLSDRFSAERPKGSFSTLEIQRTEQGDSAMYLCASSFDSGNIQYFGAGTRLSVL.

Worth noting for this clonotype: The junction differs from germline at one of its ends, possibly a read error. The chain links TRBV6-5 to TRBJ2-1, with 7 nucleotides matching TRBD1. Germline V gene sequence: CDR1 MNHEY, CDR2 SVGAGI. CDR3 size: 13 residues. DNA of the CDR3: TGCGCCAGCAGTTACTCGACAGGGTACGAGCAGTTCTTC. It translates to CASSYSTGYEQFF.

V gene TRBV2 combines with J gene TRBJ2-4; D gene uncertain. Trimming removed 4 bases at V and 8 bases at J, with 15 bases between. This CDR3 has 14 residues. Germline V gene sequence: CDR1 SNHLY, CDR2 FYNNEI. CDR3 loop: CASSGVTPEDIQYF. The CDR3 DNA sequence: TGTGCCAGCAGTGGGGTAACCCCTGAGGACATTCAGTACTTC.

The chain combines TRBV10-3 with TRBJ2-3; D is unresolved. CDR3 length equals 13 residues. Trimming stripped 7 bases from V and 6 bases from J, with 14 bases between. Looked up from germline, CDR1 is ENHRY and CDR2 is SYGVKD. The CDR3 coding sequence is TGTGCCATCACGAGAAGGGAATCGGATACGCAGTATTTT. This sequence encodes CAITRRESDTQYF.

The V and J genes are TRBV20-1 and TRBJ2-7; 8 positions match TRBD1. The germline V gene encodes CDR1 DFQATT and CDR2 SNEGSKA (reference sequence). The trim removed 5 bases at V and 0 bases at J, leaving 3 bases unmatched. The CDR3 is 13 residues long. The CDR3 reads CSAQQGVSYEQYF. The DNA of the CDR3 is TGCAGTGCTCAACAGGGGGTCTCCTACGAGCAGTACTTC.